These 4 T cell receptor beta chains share one sample of origin, sequenced in a study of response to subunit inactivated influenza vaccine. Each CDR3 protein is one row after TCRdb ran MiXCR on the RT-PCR reads. The table has 650,000 to 700,000 distinct CDR3 sequences, around 16% seen once. The starting material was PBMCs from blood, obtained roughly 12 days after vaccination. The receptors here all came from a man in his fifties or sixties who received an inactivated influenza vaccine.

The CDR3 spells CASFRLAGGPSSYEQYF. CDR3 bases: TGTGCCAGCTTCCGGCTAGCGGGAGGGCCGAGCTCCTACGAGCAGTACTTC. The chain is built from TRBV2 and TRBJ2-7; TRBD2 matches at 12 bases. V lost 8 bases and J lost 0; bases outside the gene matches: 11. The CDR3 is 17 amino acids. Germline CDR1 is SNHLY and CDR2 is FYNNEI.

A few counts support this clonotype. This chain links TRBV20-1 with TRBJ2-7; the match to TRBD2 covers 11 bases. J lost 5 bases, V lost 1 base, and 10 bases had no gene match. This CDR3 is built from 16 residues. Germline V gene sequence: CDR1 DFQATT, CDR2 SNEGSKA (reference sequence). CDR3 bases: TGCAGTGCTAGAGGTTCCCGTGGTAGCGGGAGGGACGAGCAGTACTTC. Its protein product is CSARGSRGSGRDEQYF.

This clonotype was counted only a few times. The CDR3 protein is CASSPRVWDTEAFF. The CDR3 DNA follows: TGTGCCAGCAGCCCCAGGGTGTGGGACACTGAAGCTTTCTTT. The chain combines TRBV7-9 with TRBJ1-1, with D possibly being TRBD1 (5 bases). The germline V gene has CDR1 SEHNR and CDR2 FQNEAQ (reference sequence). This CDR3 comprises 14 residues. The V end was cut by 5 bases, the J end by 3 bases, with 13 bases between.

A few counts support this clonotype. The CDR3 bases are TGTGCCAGCAGTTTAATGAGGGCTGAAGCTTTCTTT. Translation: CASSLMRAEAFF. The chain links TRBV28 to TRBJ1-1; D gene uncertain. This CDR3 has 12 amino acids. Germline CDR1 MDHEN, CDR2 SYDVKM. V was pared by 2 bases and J by 6 bases, with 7 bases between. The entire variable domain, with the rest obtained from reference TRBV28 and TRBJ1-1, is as follows: DVKVTQSSRYLVKRTGEKVFLECVQDMDHENMFWYRQDPGLGLRLIYFSYDVKMKEKGDIPEGYSVSREKKERFSLILESASTNQTSMYLCASSLMRAEAFFGQGTRLTVV.